This TCR beta chain was obtained from a study of post-analysis software for immune sequencing data. Study at large: Both relapsing-remitting and secondary progressive multiple sclerosis featured among the disease courses, as did progressive-relapsing multiple sclerosis.

This CDR3 contains 16 residues. Germline CDR1 LGHDT, CDR2 YNNKEL (reference sequence). Germline trimming cut 1 base from V and 4 bases from J; bases unmatched to any gene: 7. Sequencing libraries made from TCR beta cDNA carried unique molecular identifiers. T cells numbering roughly 0.95 to 10 million gave rise to a few hundred thousand cDNA molecules. TCRdb recomputed calls from the PCR reads with MiXCR, one row per CDR3 protein. This sample yields a few hundred thousand distinct CDR3 sequences, of which 30% to 45% are seen a single time; less than 6% belongs to the top ten. About this clonotype: Its cognate antigen is unknown.

General study results and limits: F-measure co-clustering was strong for batch-matched samples. A few TRBV segments, TRBV5-6, TRBV5-1 and TRBV20-1 among them, were found more frequent in patients than controls.

The J gene is TRBJ2-1, the V gene TRBV3-1, with 7 bases that match TRBD2. The sample consisted of blood. The clonotype comes from a girl aged 10 to 17 with multiple sclerosis. The DNA of the CDR3 is TGTGCCAGCAGCCAAGCACTCAGCGGGGTGTACAATGAGCAGTTCTTC. It translates to CASSQALSGVYNEQFF.